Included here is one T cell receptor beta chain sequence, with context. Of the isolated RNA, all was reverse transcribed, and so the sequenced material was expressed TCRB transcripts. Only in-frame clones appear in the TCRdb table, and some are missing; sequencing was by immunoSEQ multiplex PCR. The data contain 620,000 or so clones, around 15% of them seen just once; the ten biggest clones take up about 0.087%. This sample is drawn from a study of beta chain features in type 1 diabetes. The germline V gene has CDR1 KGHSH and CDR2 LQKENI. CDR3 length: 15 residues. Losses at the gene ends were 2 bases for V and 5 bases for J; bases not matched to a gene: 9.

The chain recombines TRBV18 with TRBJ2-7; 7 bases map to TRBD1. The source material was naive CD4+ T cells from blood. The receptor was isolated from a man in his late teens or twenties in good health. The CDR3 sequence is CASSPRDSKGNEQYF. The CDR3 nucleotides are TGTGCCAGCTCACCAAGGGACAGCAAGGGTAACGAGCAGTACTTC.